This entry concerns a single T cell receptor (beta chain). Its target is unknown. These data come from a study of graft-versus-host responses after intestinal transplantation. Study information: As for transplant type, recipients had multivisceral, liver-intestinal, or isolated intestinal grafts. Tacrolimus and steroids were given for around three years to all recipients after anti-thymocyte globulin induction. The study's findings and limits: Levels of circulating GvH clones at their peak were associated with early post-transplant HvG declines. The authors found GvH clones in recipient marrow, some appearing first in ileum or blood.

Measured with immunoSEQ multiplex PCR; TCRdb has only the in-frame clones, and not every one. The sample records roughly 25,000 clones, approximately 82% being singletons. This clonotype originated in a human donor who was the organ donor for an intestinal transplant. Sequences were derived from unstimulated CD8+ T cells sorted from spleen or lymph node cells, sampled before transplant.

Written as DNA, the CDR3 is TGTGCCAGTAGGCCCTTCCCCTCCGGAAACACCATATATTTT. Its translation is CASRPFPSGNTIYF. This rearrangement joins TRBV19 to TRBJ1-3, with D unclear. Germline V lookup: CDR1 LNHDA, CDR2 SQIVND (reference sequence). There are 14 residues in the CDR3. Trimming took off 6 bases at V and 4 bases at J, with 13 bases between the two ends. Filled out from reference TRBV19 and TRBJ1-3, the complete variable domain reads DGGITQSPKYLFRKEGQNVTLSCEQNLNHDAMYWYRQDPGQGLRLIYYSQIVNDFQKGDIAEGYSVSREKKESFPLTVTSAQKNPTAFYLCASRPFPSGNTIYFGEGSWLTVV.